This T cell receptor beta chain was profiled in a study of vaccination effects on CD4 cells after COVID-19. Study as a whole: Vaccination of participants consisted of two doses of either the BNT162b2 or mRNA-1273 vaccine.

Between the trimmed V and J ends, which lost 2 bases and 2 bases, there was a span of 15 bases. Per germline, CDR1 SGHTA and CDR2 FQGTGA. This CDR3 comprises 16 residues. Broader study findings: Marked clonal contraction was seen in infection- and vaccine-induced clones late after vaccination.

On this clone: Its antigen is undetermined.

Prior to sequencing, the ViraFEST assay stimulated PBMC with viral peptide pools, which expanded the antigen-specific CD4+ T cells. The authors isolated CD4+ T cells after roughly 10 days of culture. Two million PBMC were placed in each well, which was supplemented with 10 IU/ml IL-2 and about 10 ug/ml peptides. Method: immunoSEQ multiplex PCR; TCRdb's copy keeps in-frame clones and lacks some. The top ten clones hold more than 1.5% of a sample with around 79,000 clones, about 70% of them seen once. The clonotype originates from a human donor who received a COVID-19 vaccine. The chain combines TRBV7-3 with TRBJ2-5; TRBD2 is a possible D gene (7 bases). The sample was CD4+ T cells from PBMCs cultured with HCoV-229E spike peptides, taken before COVID-19 vaccination. The CDR3 DNA follows: TGTGCCAGCAGCTTACTTGGCGGGGGCGTACAAGAGACCCAGTACTTC. Protein: CASSLLGGGVQETQYF.